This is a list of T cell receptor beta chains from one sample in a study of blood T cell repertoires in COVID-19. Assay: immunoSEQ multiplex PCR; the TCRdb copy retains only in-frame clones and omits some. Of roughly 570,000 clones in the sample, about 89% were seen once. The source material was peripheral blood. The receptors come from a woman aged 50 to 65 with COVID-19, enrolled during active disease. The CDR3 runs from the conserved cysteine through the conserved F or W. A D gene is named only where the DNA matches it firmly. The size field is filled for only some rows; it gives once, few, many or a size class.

cdr3_aa: CASSFLSGLPFF; cdr3_nt: TGTGCCAGCAGTTTTTTAAGCGGGCTCCCGTTCTTC; d_call: NA; j_call: TRBJ2-1; v_call: TRBV27; clone_size: NA
cdr3_aa: CASSSRDSSYEQYF; cdr3_nt: TGTGCCAGCAGCTCCCGGGACTCTTCCTACGAGCAGTACTTC; d_call: NA; j_call: TRBJ2-7; v_call: TRBV11-2; clone_size: NA
cdr3_aa: CASSLQGRGPPLHF; cdr3_nt: TGTGCCAGCAGTTTGCAGGGGCGCGGGCCACCCCTCCACTTT; d_call: NA; j_call: TRBJ1-6; v_call: TRBV27; clone_size: NA
cdr3_aa: CASSGTGTGYRTNYGYTF; cdr3_nt: TGTGCCAGCAGCGGCACCGGGACAGGGTATCGGACTAACTATGGCTACACCTTC; d_call: TRBD1; j_call: TRBJ1-2; v_call: TRBV9; clone_size: NA
cdr3_aa: CASSLPMGRGGSEQYF; cdr3_nt: TGTGCCAGCAGCCTCCCCATGGGGAGGGGAGGTAGCGAGCAGTACTTC; d_call: TRBD2; j_call: TRBJ2-7; v_call: TRBV4-2; clone_size: NA
cdr3_aa: CAISDRQLGTEAFF; cdr3_nt: TGTGCCATCAGTGATCGTCAACTAGGCACTGAAGCTTTCTTT; d_call: NA; j_call: TRBJ1-1; v_call: TRBV10-3; clone_size: NA
cdr3_aa: CASSNPGQGIHFNQPQHF; cdr3_nt: TGTGCCAGTAGCAACCCGGGACAGGGAATCCATTTCAATCAGCCCCAGCATTTT; d_call: TRBD1; j_call: TRBJ1-5; v_call: TRBV19; clone_size: NA
cdr3_aa: CASSDRQPEAFF; cdr3_nt: TGTGCCAGCAGTGACAGGCAGCCTGAAGCTTTCTTT; d_call: NA; j_call: TRBJ1-1; v_call: TRBV2; clone_size: few
cdr3_aa: CASSFSGSGAPTSFEQFF; cdr3_nt: TGTGCCAGCAGTTTCAGCGGTAGCGGAGCCCCCACGTCATTTGAGCAGTTCTTC; d_call: NA; j_call: TRBJ2-1; v_call: TRBV27; clone_size: NA
cdr3_aa: CASSFNPGDTEAFF; cdr3_nt: TGTGCCAGCAGCTTTAACCCAGGGGACACTGAAGCTTTCTTT; d_call: NA; j_call: TRBJ1-1; v_call: TRBV6-5; clone_size: NA
cdr3_aa: CASREGVMNTEAFF; cdr3_nt: TGTGCCAGCAGAGAGGGGGTGATGAACACTGAAGCTTTCTTT; d_call: NA; j_call: TRBJ1-1; v_call: TRBV6-6; clone_size: NA
cdr3_aa: CASSSTSSPDLGANVLTF; cdr3_nt: TGTGCCAGCAGCTCCACTAGCAGCCCCGACCTGGGGGCCAACGTCCTGACTTTC; d_call: NA; j_call: TRBJ2-6; v_call: TRBV7-9; clone_size: NA
cdr3_aa: CASSPGYYEQYF; cdr3_nt: TGTGCCAGCAGCCCCGGGTATTACGAGCAGTACTTC; d_call: NA; j_call: TRBJ2-7; v_call: TRBV3-1/TRBV3-2; clone_size: NA
cdr3_aa: CASSEEGLAGAEQFF; cdr3_nt: TGTGCCAGCAGTGAGGAGGGGCTAGCGGGGGCCGAGCAGTTCTTC; d_call: TRBD2; j_call: TRBJ2-1; v_call: TRBV6-4; clone_size: many
cdr3_aa: CASSQDRRIAETQYF; cdr3_nt: TGTGCCAGCAGCCAAGACCGGCGGATAGCAGAGACCCAGTACTTC; d_call: NA; j_call: TRBJ2-5; v_call: TRBV3-1/TRBV3-2; clone_size: NA
cdr3_aa: CASSLQWGHTEAFF; cdr3_nt: TGTGCCAGCAGCTTACAGTGGGGGCACACTGAAGCTTTCTTT; d_call: NA; j_call: TRBJ1-1; v_call: TRBV7-6; clone_size: once
cdr3_aa: CASSVGQGTWGYTF; cdr3_nt: TGCGCCAGCAGCGTCGGACAGGGGACGTGGGGCTACACCTTC; d_call: TRBD1; j_call: TRBJ1-2; v_call: TRBV5-1; clone_size: NA
cdr3_aa: CASSVQGGAAGELFF; cdr3_nt: TGTGCCAGCAGCGTTCAGGGGGGCGCCGCCGGGGAGCTGTTTTTT; d_call: NA; j_call: TRBJ2-2; v_call: TRBV9; clone_size: NA
cdr3_aa: CASSSSSLSTDTQYF; cdr3_nt: TGTGCCAGCAGTTCAAGTAGCTTATCCACAGATACGCAGTATTTT; d_call: NA; j_call: TRBJ2-3; v_call: TRBV6-6; clone_size: NA
cdr3_aa: CASSPPGGKNTIYF; cdr3_nt: TGTGCCAGTAGTCCTCCGGGGGGGAAAAACACCATATATTTT; d_call: NA; j_call: TRBJ1-3; v_call: TRBV19; clone_size: few
cdr3_aa: CASSPGQGSYEQYF; cdr3_nt: TGTGCCAGCAGCCCCGGACAGGGAAGCTACGAGCAGTACTTC; d_call: TRBD1; j_call: TRBJ2-7; v_call: TRBV5-6; clone_size: few
cdr3_aa: CASSLPPFGQGAWPEAFF; cdr3_nt: TGTGCCAGCAGTTTACCCCCCTTTGGACAGGGGGCTTGGCCTGAAGCTTTCTTT; d_call: TRBD1; j_call: TRBJ1-1; v_call: TRBV28; clone_size: NA
cdr3_aa: CASSERLDGTQYF; cdr3_nt: TGTGCCAGCAGTGAACGACTAGATGGGACCCAGTACTTC; d_call: NA; j_call: TRBJ2-5; v_call: TRBV6-1; clone_size: NA
cdr3_aa: CASSEGIIVSDTQYF; cdr3_nt: TGCGCCAGCAGCGAGGGTATCATTGTTTCAGATACGCAGTATTTT; d_call: NA; j_call: TRBJ2-3; v_call: TRBV5-1; clone_size: NA
cdr3_aa: CASTPGTEGNTIYF; cdr3_nt: TGCGCCAGCACTCCGGGGACAGAAGGAAACACCATATATTTT; d_call: TRBD1; j_call: TRBJ1-3; v_call: TRBV10-1; clone_size: NA
cdr3_aa: CASSLGRTSDEQFF; cdr3_nt: TGCGCCAGCAGCTTGGGGCGGACTAGCGATGAGCAGTTCTTC; d_call: TRBD2; j_call: TRBJ2-1; v_call: TRBV5-1; clone_size: once
cdr3_aa: CASSPGRIFLEAFF; cdr3_nt: TGTGCCAGCAGCCCCGGGAGGATCTTTCTTGAAGCTTTCTTT; d_call: NA; j_call: TRBJ1-1; v_call: TRBV11-2; clone_size: NA
cdr3_aa: CASSYGRANNEQFF; cdr3_nt: TGTGCCAGCAGTTATGGTAGAGCGAACAATGAGCAGTTCTTC; d_call: NA; j_call: TRBJ2-1; v_call: TRBV6-5; clone_size: NA
cdr3_aa: CASSIRGGSYNEQFF; cdr3_nt: TGTGCCAGCAGTATAAGGGGGGGCTCCTACAATGAGCAGTTCTTC; d_call: NA; j_call: TRBJ2-1; v_call: TRBV11-2; clone_size: NA
cdr3_aa: CASSSGYADEAFF; cdr3_nt: TGTGCCAGCAGCTCAGGGTATGCGGATGAAGCTTTCTTT; d_call: NA; j_call: TRBJ1-1; v_call: TRBV27; clone_size: NA
cdr3_aa: CSVILGGPTNYGYTF; cdr3_nt: TGCAGCGTGATCCTCGGCGGTCCTACTAACTATGGCTACACCTTC; d_call: NA; j_call: TRBJ1-2; v_call: TRBV29-1; clone_size: NA
cdr3_aa: CASSPNLGGGDTQYF; cdr3_nt: TGTGCCAGCAGCCCGAATTTAGGAGGCGGAGATACGCAGTATTTT; d_call: NA; j_call: TRBJ2-3; v_call: TRBV7-9; clone_size: NA
cdr3_aa: CASSLALWGEENEQFF; cdr3_nt: TGTGCCAGCAGCTTAGCCCTTTGGGGGGAGGAGAATGAGCAGTTCTTC; d_call: NA; j_call: TRBJ2-1; v_call: TRBV13; clone_size: once
cdr3_aa: CASSELGLNTEAFF; cdr3_nt: TGTGCCAGCAGTGAACTTGGGCTGAACACTGAAGCTTTCTTT; d_call: NA; j_call: TRBJ1-1; v_call: TRBV6-1; clone_size: NA
cdr3_aa: CATSDPDRGQETQYF; cdr3_nt: TGTGCCACCAGTGACCCGGACAGGGGGCAAGAGACCCAGTACTTC; d_call: TRBD1; j_call: TRBJ2-5; v_call: TRBV24-1; clone_size: NA
cdr3_aa: CASSWTQLSYEQYF; cdr3_nt: TGTGCCAGCAGCTGGACACAACTCTCCTACGAGCAGTACTTC; d_call: NA; j_call: TRBJ2-7; v_call: TRBV28; clone_size: NA
cdr3_aa: CASSLAASSTDTQYF; cdr3_nt: TGTGCCAGCAGTTTAGCGGCCTCTAGCACAGATACGCAGTATTTT; d_call: NA; j_call: TRBJ2-3; v_call: TRBV6-2/TRBV6-3; clone_size: once
cdr3_aa: CASSLLRELDTQYF; cdr3_nt: TGTGCCAGCAGCTTATTGAGGGAACTAGATACGCAGTATTTT; d_call: NA; j_call: TRBJ2-3; v_call: TRBV7-9; clone_size: NA
cdr3_aa: CASTASGGTEAFF; cdr3_nt: TGTGCCAGCACTGCCTCGGGTGGAACTGAAGCTTTCTTT; d_call: NA; j_call: TRBJ1-1; v_call: TRBV7-2; clone_size: NA
cdr3_aa: CASTGTGLGYTF; cdr3_nt: TGTGCCAGCACAGGGACAGGGCTGGGCTACACCTTC; d_call: TRBD1; j_call: TRBJ1-2; v_call: TRBV25-1; clone_size: NA
cdr3_aa: CASSVRRTNEKLFF; cdr3_nt: TGTGCCAGCAGTGTTCGGCGGACTAATGAAAAACTGTTTTTT; d_call: NA; j_call: TRBJ1-4; v_call: TRBV2; clone_size: NA
cdr3_aa: CASSPGQQSEAFF; cdr3_nt: TGTGCCAGCAGCCCCGGACAGCAGTCTGAAGCTTTCTTT; d_call: NA; j_call: TRBJ1-1; v_call: TRBV11-3; clone_size: NA
cdr3_aa: CASSFSQGPYEQYF; cdr3_nt: TGTGCCAGCAGTTTCAGTCAGGGTCCCTACGAGCAGTACTTC; d_call: NA; j_call: TRBJ2-7; v_call: TRBV27; clone_size: NA
cdr3_aa: CASSPLDSTGGELAFF; cdr3_nt: TGTGCCAGCAGCCCACTCGACTCGACAGGGGGCGAATTAGCTTTCTTT; d_call: TRBD1; j_call: TRBJ1-1; v_call: TRBV5-4; clone_size: NA
cdr3_aa: CASTASRGARGYTF; cdr3_nt: TGTGCCAGCACCGCTAGCCGGGGGGCTCGTGGCTACACCTTC; d_call: NA; j_call: TRBJ1-2; v_call: TRBV7-2; clone_size: NA
cdr3_aa: CASSPGTSSETQYF; cdr3_nt: TGCGCCAGCAGCCCAGGGACTAGCAGCGAGACCCAGTACTTC; d_call: TRBD2; j_call: TRBJ2-5; v_call: TRBV5-1; clone_size: NA
cdr3_aa: CAWSSGLAGYTDTQYF; cdr3_nt: TGTGCCTGGAGTTCGGGACTAGCGGGCTACACAGATACGCAGTATTTT; d_call: TRBD2; j_call: TRBJ2-3; v_call: TRBV30; clone_size: NA
cdr3_aa: CASGEGPPGFTDTQYF; cdr3_nt: TGTGCCAGCGGGGAGGGGCCGCCAGGTTTCACAGATACGCAGTATTTT; d_call: TRBD2; j_call: TRBJ2-3; v_call: TRBV6-6; clone_size: NA
cdr3_aa: CASRRYYEQYF; cdr3_nt: TGTGCCAGCAGGAGATACTACGAGCAGTACTTC; d_call: NA; j_call: TRBJ2-7; v_call: TRBV25-1; clone_size: NA
cdr3_aa: CSVELTGGSTEAFF; cdr3_nt: TGCAGCGTTGAACTGACAGGGGGGTCGACTGAAGCTTTCTTT; d_call: TRBD1; j_call: TRBJ1-1; v_call: TRBV29-1; clone_size: NA
cdr3_aa: CATSDWTPTVQGETQYF; cdr3_nt: TGTGCCACCAGTGATTGGACACCCACCGTCCAGGGAGAGACCCAGTACTTC; d_call: NA; j_call: TRBJ2-5; v_call: TRBV24-1; clone_size: once